The rows below give T cell receptor beta chains drawn from one sample of a study of beta chain features in type 1 diabetes. The protocol was immunoSEQ multiplex PCR, while the TCRdb copy is restricted to in-frame clones and leaves out a portion. Of approximately 250,000 clones listed, about 9.3% are singletons. Sequencing input: naive CD4+ T cells from blood. These receptors originate from a woman in her late teens or twenties in good health. Both conserved end residues are part of each CDR3. Each record gives: V gene, clone size, D gene, CDR3 length, J gene, CDR3 DNA, CDR3 protein. A D gene is named only where the DNA matches it firmly. Clone sizes are given selectively: once, few, many, or a class where the clone is expanded.

TRBV2	-	-	15	TRBJ2-3	TGTGCCAGCAGTGGACCCGTCAGGGGCACAGATACGCAGTATTTT	CASSGPVRGTDTQYF
TRBV5-1	few	TRBD1	14	TRBJ2-7	TGCGCCAGCAGGCCGGACAGGGGAACGTACGAGCAGTACTTC	CASRPDRGTYEQYF
TRBV6-5	few	-	12	TRBJ2-2	TGTGCCAGCAGGCGGGACACCGGGGAGCTGTTTTTT	CASRRDTGELFF
TRBV5-6	few	-	12	TRBJ1-2	TGTGCCAGCATGGGGCGAAACTATGGCTACACCTTC	CASMGRNYGYTF
TRBV18	-	TRBD1	16	TRBJ1-4	TGTGCCAGCTCACTAATCCCGACAGGGAATAATGAAAAACTGTTTTTT	CASSLIPTGNNEKLFF
TRBV28	-	TRBD2	18	TRBJ2-5	TGTGCCAGCAGTTTGATAGGTAGCGGGAGACCTCATGACGAGACCCAGTACTTC	CASSLIGSGRPHDETQYF
TRBV27	-	TRBD2	19	TRBJ2-1	TGTGCCAGCAGTTTATTCCGGGGGGCGGGGGGTACGATTTACAATGAGCAGTTCTTC	CASSLFRGAGGTIYNEQFF
TRBV2	few	TRBD1	13	TRBJ1-1	TGTGCCAGCAGTGAAAGGGGGCTCGGAACAGCTTTCTTT	CASSERGLGTAFF
TRBV5-1	-	-	12	TRBJ1-1	TGCGCCAGCAGCTTGCGAGGAGCTGAAGCTTTCTTT	CASSLRGAEAFF
TRBV7-2	-	TRBD1	17	TRBJ2-4	TGTGCCAGCAGCCTCAGGGGGCCCGTATCAGCCAAAAACATTCAGTACTTC	CASSLRGPVSAKNIQYF
TRBV6-1	few	TRBD1	16	TRBJ1-5	TGTGCCAGCAGTGAAATAAGGGCAGGGGGAGATCAGCCCCAGCATTTT	CASSEIRAGGDQPQHF
TRBV6-1	few	TRBD2	15	TRBJ2-7	TGTGCCAGCAGTGAATTGGGCGGGGGAACCTACGAGCAGTACTTC	CASSELGGGTYEQYF
TRBV6-1	few	-	14	TRBJ2-1	TGTGCCAGCAGTGAGTTCCAGGAACGCAATGAGCAGTTCTTC	CASSEFQERNEQFF
TRBV6-1	-	-	14	TRBJ1-5	TGTGCCAGCAGTCCTATTGAGGGCAATCAGCCCCAGCATTTT	CASSPIEGNQPQHF
TRBV30	-	TRBD2	18	TRBJ2-2	TGTGCCTGGAGTGTACTTAGCGGGGGGGCATCAGTGGCCGGGGAGCTGTTTTTT	CAWSVLSGGASVAGELFF
TRBV5-1	-	-	16	TRBJ1-1	TGCGCCAGCAGCTTGGCGACAGGACCCGATAACATTGAAGCTTTCTTT	CASSLATGPDNIEAFF
TRBV5-4	few	TRBD2	15	TRBJ2-7	TGTGCCAGCAGCCGGGGGGGAGACAGACCCTACGAGCAGTACTTC	CASSRGGDRPYEQYF
TRBV27	few	-	15	TRBJ2-7	TGTGCCAGCAGTTTATCGCCCGGACAGCTTTACGAGCAGTACTTC	CASSLSPGQLYEQYF
TRBV18	few	-	13	TRBJ2-1	TGTGCCAGCTCACCACCCTCGATTGGCGAGCAGTTCTTC	CASSPPSIGEQFF
TRBV4-2	-	TRBD2	17	TRBJ2-7	TGTGCCAGCAGCCAAACTACTACTAGCGGGGAGTCCTACGAGCAGTACTTC	CASSQTTTSGESYEQYF
TRBV6-1	few	TRBD2	15	TRBJ2-7	TGTGCCAGCAGTTCTGCTAGCGGTCCTTCCTACGAGCAGTACTTC	CASSSASGPSYEQYF
TRBV5-1	-	-	14	TRBJ2-7	TGCGCCAGCGGTGATATAGGGACTCGCTACGAGCAGTACTTC	CASGDIGTRYEQYF